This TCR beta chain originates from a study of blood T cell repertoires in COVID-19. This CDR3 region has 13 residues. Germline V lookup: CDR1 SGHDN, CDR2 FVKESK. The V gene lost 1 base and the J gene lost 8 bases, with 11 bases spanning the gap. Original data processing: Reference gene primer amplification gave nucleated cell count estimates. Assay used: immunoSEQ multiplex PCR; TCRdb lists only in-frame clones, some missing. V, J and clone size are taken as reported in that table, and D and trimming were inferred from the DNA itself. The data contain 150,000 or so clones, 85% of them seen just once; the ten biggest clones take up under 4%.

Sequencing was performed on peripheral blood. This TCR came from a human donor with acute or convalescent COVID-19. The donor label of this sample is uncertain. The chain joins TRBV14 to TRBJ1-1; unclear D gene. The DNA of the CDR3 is TGTGCCAGCAGCCAAGGTGGCCAGATAGAAGCTTTCTTT. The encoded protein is CASSQGGQIEAFF.